What follows is one T cell receptor beta chain and its context. As yet, its antigen is unknown. The CDR3 spans 13 residues. The V gene lost 3 bases and the J gene lost 9 bases, with 14 bases spanning the gap. The entry originates in a study of response to subunit inactivated influenza vaccine. TCRdb re-analysed the RT-PCR reads in MiXCR, keeping a single row per CDR3 protein. The sample consists of 650,000 to 800,000 distinct CDR3 sequences, roughly 18% of them appearing once. Study-wide results and caveats: After each seasonal influenza vaccination, few new T cells are recruited, the authors suggested.

The rearrangement uses TRBV12-3 or TRBV12-4 and TRBJ2-5; no firm D call. The TCR sequence derives from a man aged 45-65 years who received an inactivated influenza vaccine. Sequenced here: PBMCs from blood, sampled approximately 5 days after vaccination. The CDR3 nucleotides read TGTGCCAGCAGTTTGACTCCGAATACGGCCCAGTACTTC. Protein product: CASSLTPNTAQYF.